The entry below describes one T cell receptor beta chain. Its antigen is undetermined. The data were obtained in a study of T-cell memory formation after mild COVID-19. Study-wide results and caveats: Pre-infection memory held some responding clones, suggesting pre-existing cross-reactive T cells responded.

cDNA libraries for TCR alpha and TCR beta, carrying sample barcodes and UMIs, came from 5'RACE with constant-segment primers. TCRdb processed the 5' RACE reads anew with MiXCR; each CDR3 protein has one entry. The sample lists approximately 570,000 distinct CDR3 sequences, more than 15% occurring once. What was sequenced was PBMCs or a T cell subset sorted from them (not recorded which). This TCR derives from an adult woman who had mild COVID-19 (a few samples of this study predate the infection). Cell type and time point are not known.

The CDR3 spells CASSLSLPGSSYEQYF. The CDR3 nucleotides read TGTGCCAGTAGTCTAAGTTTGCCAGGGAGCTCCTACGAGCAGTACTTC. The chain has TRBV19 and TRBJ2-7, with D possibly called TRBD1 or TRBD2 (5 bases each). The CDR3 is made up of 16 amino acids. Germline CDR1 reads LNHDA; CDR2 reads SQIVND (reference sequence). Trimming pared 5 bases from V and 0 bases from J, leaving 17 bases between.